This T cell receptor beta chain was found in a study of blood T cell repertoires in COVID-19. Background on the study: Sources were T cells, B-cell-depleted T cells, or PBMCs; the material itself was cDNA or gDNA.

This clone occurred a few times. This same CDR3 is encoded by further DNA sequences in the sample. Participants' reported clinical history set cohort assignment. This CDR3 is 14 amino acids long. The V gene end was trimmed by 1 base and the J gene end by 4 bases; junction bases not matched to a gene: 3. Per germline, CDR1 SEHNR and CDR2 FQNEAQ (reference sequence). Original methodology: Using reference gene primer amplification, nucleated cell counts were estimated. The method was immunoSEQ multiplex PCR; TCRdb's version includes in-frame clones alone and lacks a portion of them. V, J and clone size reflect that table, while D and trimming were determined from the DNA. The sample has about 380,000 clones, approximately 90% seen once.

The V gene is TRBV7-9, the J gene TRBJ2-7, with 8 bases aligning to TRBD1. The sequencing input was PBMCs or T cells enriched from blood (not recorded which). This sequence was found in a young woman who had recovered from COVID-19. CDR3 DNA: TGTGCCAGCAGCTTAGGGACAGGGAGTTACGAGCAGTACTTC. This codes for CASSLGTGSYEQYF.